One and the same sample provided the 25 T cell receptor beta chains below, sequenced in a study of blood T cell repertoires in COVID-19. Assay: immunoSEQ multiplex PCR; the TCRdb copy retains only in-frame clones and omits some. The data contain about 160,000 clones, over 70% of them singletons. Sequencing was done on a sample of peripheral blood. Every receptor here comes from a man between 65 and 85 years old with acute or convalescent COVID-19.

CDR3 bases: TGTGCCAGCAGCTTAGGACTAGCGGGAAGGCCCGGCTACGAGCAGTACTTC. Translation: CASSLGLAGRPGYEQYF. V is TRBV7-2 and J is TRBJ2-7; TRBD2 aligns across 11 bases. With 1 base clipped from V and 3 bases from J, the junction kept 8 bases outside the gene matches. The CDR3 has 17 amino acids. Germline CDR1 is SGHTA and CDR2 is FQGNSA.

CDR3 DNA: TGCGCCAGCAGCTTGGATTCAGGGGGCCACTATGGCTACACCTTC. This encodes CASSLDSGGHYGYTF. V gene TRBV5-1 combines with J gene TRBJ1-2; 8 bases fit TRBD1. Unmatched junction bases numbered 4, after V lost 0 bases and J lost 3 bases. CDR3 length equals 15 residues. Per the germline V gene, CDR1 is SGHRS and CDR2 is YFSETQ.

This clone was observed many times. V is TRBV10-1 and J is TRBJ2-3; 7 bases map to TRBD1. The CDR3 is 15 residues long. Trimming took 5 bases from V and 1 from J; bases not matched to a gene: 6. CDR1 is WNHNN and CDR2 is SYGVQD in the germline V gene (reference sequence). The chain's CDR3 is CASSRGQFGTDTQYF. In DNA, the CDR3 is TGCGCCAGCAGTAGGGGACAGTTTGGCACAGATACGCAGTATTTT.

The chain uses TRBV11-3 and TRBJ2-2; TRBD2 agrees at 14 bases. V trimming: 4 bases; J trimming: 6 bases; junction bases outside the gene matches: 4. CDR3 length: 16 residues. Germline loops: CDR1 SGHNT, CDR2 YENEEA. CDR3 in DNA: TGTGCCAGCAGCTCACGGACTAGCGGGAGGCCCGGGGAGCTGTTTTTT. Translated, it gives CASSSRTSGRPGELFF. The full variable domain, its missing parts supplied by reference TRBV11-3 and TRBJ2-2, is EAGVVQSPRYKIIEKKQPVAFWCNPISGHNTLYWYLQNLGQGPELLIRYENEEAVDDSQLPKDRFSAERLKGVDSTLKIQPAELGDSAVYLCASSSRTSGRPGELFFGEGSRLTVL.

The CDR3 sequence: CASSISRPSGSWSSYNEQFF. CDR3 in DNA: TGTGCCAGTAGTATCAGTCGGCCGTCTGGCAGTTGGAGCTCCTACAATGAGCAGTTCTTC. This chain uses TRBV19 with TRBJ2-1; D remains unclear. Germline-derived CDR1 and CDR2 are LNHDA and SQIVND (reference sequence). The CDR3 sequence is 20 residues long. V lost 3 bases and J lost 0, with 24 bases in between.

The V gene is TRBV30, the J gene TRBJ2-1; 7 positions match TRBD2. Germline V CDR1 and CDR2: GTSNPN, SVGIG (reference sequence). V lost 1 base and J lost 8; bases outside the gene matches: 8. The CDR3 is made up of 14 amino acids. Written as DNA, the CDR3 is TGTGCCTGGAGTGCCTGGACTAGTAACTATGAGCAGTTCTTC. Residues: CAWSAWTSNYEQFF.

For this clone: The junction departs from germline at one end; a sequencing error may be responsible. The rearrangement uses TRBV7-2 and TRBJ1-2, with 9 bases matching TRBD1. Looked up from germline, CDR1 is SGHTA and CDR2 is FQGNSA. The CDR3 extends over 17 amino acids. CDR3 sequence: CASSLAPGQGLNYGYTF. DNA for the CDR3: TGTGCCAGCAGCCTAGCGCCGGGACAGGGATTAAACTATGGCTACACCTTC.

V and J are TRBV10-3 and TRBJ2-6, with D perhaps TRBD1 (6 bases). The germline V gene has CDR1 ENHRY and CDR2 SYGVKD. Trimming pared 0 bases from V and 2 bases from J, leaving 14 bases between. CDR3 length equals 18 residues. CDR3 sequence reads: CAISESQGFRTGANVLTF. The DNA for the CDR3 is TGTGCCATCAGTGAGTCGCAGGGGTTCAGGACTGGGGCCAACGTCCTGACTTTC.

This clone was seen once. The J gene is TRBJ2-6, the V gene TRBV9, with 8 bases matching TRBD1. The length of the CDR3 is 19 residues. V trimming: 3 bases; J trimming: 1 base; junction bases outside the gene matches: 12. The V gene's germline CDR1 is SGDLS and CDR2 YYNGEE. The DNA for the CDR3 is TGTGCCAGCAGCGCCCCTGGGGCAGGGGGCTTTTCTGGGGCCAACGTCCTGACTTTC. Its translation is CASSAPGAGGFSGANVLTF.

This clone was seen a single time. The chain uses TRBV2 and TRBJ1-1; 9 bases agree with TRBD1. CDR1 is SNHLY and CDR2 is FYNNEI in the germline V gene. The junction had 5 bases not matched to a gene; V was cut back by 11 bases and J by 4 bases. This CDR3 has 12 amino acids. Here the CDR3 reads CAPQGQGTEAFF. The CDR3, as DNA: TGTGCCCCCCAGGGACAGGGCACTGAAGCTTTCTTT.

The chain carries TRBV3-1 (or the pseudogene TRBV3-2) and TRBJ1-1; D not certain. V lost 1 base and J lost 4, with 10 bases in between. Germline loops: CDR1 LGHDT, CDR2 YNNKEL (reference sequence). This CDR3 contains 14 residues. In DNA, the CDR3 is TGTGCCAGCAGCCAAGGGAGGGCCTTCACTGAAGCTTTCTTT. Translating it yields CASSQGRAFTEAFF.

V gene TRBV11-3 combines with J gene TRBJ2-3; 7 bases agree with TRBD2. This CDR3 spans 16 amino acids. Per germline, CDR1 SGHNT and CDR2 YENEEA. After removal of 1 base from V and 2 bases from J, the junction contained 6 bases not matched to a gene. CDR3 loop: CASSLGASGDTDTQYF. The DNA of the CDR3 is TGTGCCAGCAGCTTAGGGGCTAGCGGAGACACAGATACGCAGTATTTT.

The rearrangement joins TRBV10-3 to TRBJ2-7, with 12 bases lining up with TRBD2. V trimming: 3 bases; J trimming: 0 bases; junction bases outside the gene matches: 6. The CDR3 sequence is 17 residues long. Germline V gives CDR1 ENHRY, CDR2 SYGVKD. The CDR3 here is CAISDSLTSGGSYEQYF. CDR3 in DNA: TGTGCCATCAGTGACTCCCTGACTAGCGGGGGCTCCTACGAGCAGTACTTC.

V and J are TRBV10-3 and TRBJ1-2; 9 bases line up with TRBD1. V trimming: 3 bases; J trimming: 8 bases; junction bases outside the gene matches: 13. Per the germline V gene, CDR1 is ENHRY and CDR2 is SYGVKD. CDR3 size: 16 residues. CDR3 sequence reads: CAISEGTGSRKGGYTF. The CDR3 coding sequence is TGTGCCATCAGTGAAGGGACAGGGTCGAGGAAGGGCGGCTACACCTTC.

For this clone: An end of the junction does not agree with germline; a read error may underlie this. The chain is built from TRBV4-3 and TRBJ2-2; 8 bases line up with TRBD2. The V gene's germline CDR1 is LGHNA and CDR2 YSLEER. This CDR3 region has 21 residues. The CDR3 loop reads CASSQELSSGRLGENAGELFF. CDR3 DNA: TGCGCCAGCAGCCAAGAGCTGTCTAGCGGGCGTCTCGGGGAGAACGCCGGGGAGCTGTTTTTT.

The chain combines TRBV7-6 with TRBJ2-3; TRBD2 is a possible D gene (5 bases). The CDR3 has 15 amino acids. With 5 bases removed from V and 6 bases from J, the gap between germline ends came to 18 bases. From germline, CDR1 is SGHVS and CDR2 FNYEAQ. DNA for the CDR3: TGTGCCAGCAGCGCGTCAGCGGACGTGGGGGATACGCAGTATTTT. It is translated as CASSASADVGDTQYF.

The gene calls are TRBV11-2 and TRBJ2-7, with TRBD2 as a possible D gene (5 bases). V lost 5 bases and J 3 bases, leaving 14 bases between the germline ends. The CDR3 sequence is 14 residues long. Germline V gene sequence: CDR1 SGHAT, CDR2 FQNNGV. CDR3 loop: CASSLGLYSYEQYF. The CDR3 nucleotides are TGTGCCAGCAGCCTTGGACTGTACAGCTACGAGCAGTACTTC.

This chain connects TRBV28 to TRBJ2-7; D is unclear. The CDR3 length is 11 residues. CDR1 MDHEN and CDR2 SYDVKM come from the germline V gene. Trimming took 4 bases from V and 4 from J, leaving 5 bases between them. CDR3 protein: CASSSNYEQYF. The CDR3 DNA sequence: TGTGCCAGCAGTTCTAATTACGAGCAGTACTTC. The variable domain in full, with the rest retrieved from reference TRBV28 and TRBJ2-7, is DVKVTQSSRYLVKRTGEKVFLECVQDMDHENMFWYRQDPGLGLRLIYFSYDVKMKEKGDIPEGYSVSREKKERFSLILESASTNQTSMYLCASSSNYEQYFGPGTRLTVT.

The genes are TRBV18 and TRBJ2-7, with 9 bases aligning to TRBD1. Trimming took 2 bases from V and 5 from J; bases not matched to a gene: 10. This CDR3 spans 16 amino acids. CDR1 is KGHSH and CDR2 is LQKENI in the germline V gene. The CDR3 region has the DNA TGTGCCAGCTCACCAGGGGACAGGGCCTTAACCCACGAGCAGTACTTC. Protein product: CASSPGDRALTHEQYF.

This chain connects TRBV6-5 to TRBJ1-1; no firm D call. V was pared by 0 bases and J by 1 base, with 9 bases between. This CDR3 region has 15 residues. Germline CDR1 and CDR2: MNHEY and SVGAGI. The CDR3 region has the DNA TGTGCCAGCAGTTACTCGGCCCAGGCGAACACTGAAGCTTTCTTT. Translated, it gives CASSYSAQANTEAFF.

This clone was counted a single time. CDR3 amino acids: CASSSSQGGQPQHF. The CDR3 DNA reads as TGTGCCAGCAGTTCGAGTCAGGGTGGCCAGCCCCAGCATTTT. The chain combines TRBV28 with TRBJ1-5; D possibly corresponds to TRBD1 (5 bases). The length of the CDR3 is 14 residues. V shed 4 bases and J shed 7 bases, with 14 bases lying between them. CDR1 and CDR2 from the germline V gene are MDHEN and SYDVKM.

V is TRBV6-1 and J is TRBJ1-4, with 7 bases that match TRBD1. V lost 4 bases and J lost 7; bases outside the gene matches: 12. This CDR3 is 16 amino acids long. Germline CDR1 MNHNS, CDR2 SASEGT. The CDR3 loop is CASSARRQGGTEKLFF. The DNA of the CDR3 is TGTGCCAGCAGTGCCCGACGACAGGGCGGCACTGAAAAACTGTTTTTT.

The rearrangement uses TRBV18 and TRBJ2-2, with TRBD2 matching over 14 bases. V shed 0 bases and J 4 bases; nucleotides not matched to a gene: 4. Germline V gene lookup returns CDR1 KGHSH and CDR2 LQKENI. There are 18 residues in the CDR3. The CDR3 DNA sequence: TGTGCCAGCTCACCACCGGGACTAGCGGGGGCGGCCACCGGGGAGCTGTTTTTT. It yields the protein CASSPPGLAGAATGELFF.

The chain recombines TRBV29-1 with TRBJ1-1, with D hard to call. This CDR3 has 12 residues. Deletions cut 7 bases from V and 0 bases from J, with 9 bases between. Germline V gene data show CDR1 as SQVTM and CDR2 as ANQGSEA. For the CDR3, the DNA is TGCAGCGCTCTGGGCGTGAACACTGAAGCTTTCTTT. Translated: CSALGVNTEAFF.

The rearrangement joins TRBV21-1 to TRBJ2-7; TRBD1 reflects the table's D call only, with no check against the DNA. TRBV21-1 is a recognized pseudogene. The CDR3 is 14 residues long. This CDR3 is CASSKADSTYEQYF. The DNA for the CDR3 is TGTGCCAGCAGCAAAGCCGACAGTACCTACGAGCAGTACTTC.